Listed below are T cell receptor beta chains from one sample, sequenced in a study of tumor and adjacent non-tumor tissue in lung cancer. TCRdb reanalysed the multiplex PCR reads using MiXCR and keeps one entry per CDR3 protein. The sample gives fewer than 120,000 distinct CDR3 sequences, 75% to 90% of which show up once; under 25% is in the top ten. Sequencing was carried out using lung tumor tissue. The source is a man between 65 and 85 years old with non-small cell lung cancer. Both conserved end residues are part of each CDR3. D genes are given only for firm matches. Clone size is given for some rows only: seen once, a few or many times, or a class if the clone is expanded.

v_call: TRBV6-2/TRBV6-3; clone_size: .; d_call: .; j_call: TRBJ2-3; cdr3_nt: TGCGCCAGTGGCGCGGATACGCATTATTTT; cdr3_aa: CASGADTHYF
v_call: TRBV6-5; clone_size: .; d_call: .; j_call: TRBJ2-7; cdr3_nt: TGTGCCAGCTGTTACCACCCGTTTAGCGGCTCCTACGAGCAGTACTTT; cdr3_aa: CASCYHPFSGSYEQYF
v_call: TRBV12-3/TRBV12-4; clone_size: .; d_call: .; j_call: TRBJ1-6; cdr3_nt: TGTGCCAGCAGACGGACAATCTATAATTCACCCCTTCACTTT; cdr3_aa: CASRRTIYNSPLHF
v_call: TRBV10-3; clone_size: .; d_call: TRBD2; j_call: TRBJ2-5; cdr3_nt: TGTGCCATTAGTGAGTCCACAGCGGGATCAGAGACCCAGTACTTC; cdr3_aa: CAISESTAGSETQYF
v_call: TRBV4-1; clone_size: .; d_call: TRBD2; j_call: TRBJ2-2; cdr3_nt: TGTGCCAGCAGAGCAAGGGGGTCTAGCGGGGGGCCGCTGGGAATCGGGGAGCTGTTTTTT; cdr3_aa: CASRARGSSGGPLGIGELFF
v_call: TRBV10-2; clone_size: .; d_call: .; j_call: TRBJ2-2; cdr3_nt: TGCGCCAGCAGTGTTTCAGGACTATGTCGGTCCACCGGGGAGCTATTTTTT; cdr3_aa: CASSVSGLCRSTGELFF
v_call: TRBV10-2; clone_size: .; d_call: .; j_call: TRBJ2-1; cdr3_nt: TGCGCCAGCAGGTCCCCGGGACCATCCTCTCATGAGCCGTTCTTC; cdr3_aa: CASRSPGPSSHEPFF
v_call: TRBV5-1; clone_size: .; d_call: .; j_call: TRBJ2-3; cdr3_nt: TGCACCAGCAGCTCATCGCTGGGGAGACGTTCAGCGGATACGCAGTATTTT; cdr3_aa: CTSSSSLGRRSADTQYF
v_call: TRBV10-3; clone_size: .; d_call: .; j_call: TRBJ2-1; cdr3_nt: TGTGCCATCAGAGAGTCCGACCCGTTGAGCTCCTACAATAAGCAGTTCTTC; cdr3_aa: CAIRESDPLSSYNKQFF
v_call: TRBV6-5; clone_size: .; d_call: .; j_call: TRBJ1-2; cdr3_nt: TGTGTCGGCAGTTACCTGGTGGCGGGCTATGGCTACACCTTC; cdr3_aa: CVGSYLVAGYGYTF
v_call: TRBV10-1; clone_size: .; d_call: .; j_call: TRBJ2-2; cdr3_nt: TGCGCCAGCAGGGTCCACTCGAGGACCGGGAAACTGTTTTTT; cdr3_aa: CASRVHSRTGKLFF
v_call: TRBV20-1; clone_size: .; d_call: .; j_call: TRBJ2-7; cdr3_nt: TGCAATGCTTGTACAGTCTCCGAGCAGTACTTC; cdr3_aa: CNACTVSEQYF
v_call: TRBV7-3; clone_size: .; d_call: TRBD1; j_call: TRBJ2-3; cdr3_nt: TGTGTCAGCAGCTGGACAGGAAATGTGGCAGATACGCAGTATTTT; cdr3_aa: CVSSWTGNVADTQYF
v_call: TRBV11-2; clone_size: few; d_call: .; j_call: TRBJ2-7; cdr3_nt: TGTGCCAGCAGCTTAGACGAGGGGGGCAGCTACGAGCAGTACTTC; cdr3_aa: CASSLDEGGSYEQYF
v_call: TRBV14; clone_size: few; d_call: .; j_call: TRBJ2-7; cdr3_nt: TGTGCCGGCAGCCAACGTGACGGGAGAATCTCCTACGAGCAATACTTC; cdr3_aa: CAGSQRDGRISYEQYF
v_call: TRBV11-2; clone_size: .; d_call: .; j_call: TRBJ2-3; cdr3_nt: TGTGCCACCAGCTTCTCCGACACAGACACGCAGTATTTT; cdr3_aa: CATSFSDTDTQYF
v_call: TRBV20-1; clone_size: .; d_call: .; j_call: TRBJ2-3; cdr3_nt: TGCAGTGCCTCTACGGGACGGAGCACAGATACGCAGTATTTT; cdr3_aa: CSASTGRSTDTQYF
v_call: TRBV6-4; clone_size: .; d_call: .; j_call: TRBJ1-2; cdr3_nt: TGTGCCAGCAGTTACACCACCGGTACAGGCTCTTTGACCTTC; cdr3_aa: CASSYTTGTGSLTF
v_call: TRBV10-3; clone_size: .; d_call: .; j_call: TRBJ1-2; cdr3_nt: TGTGCCATCAGTGGCTGGAACAGGGCCGACTATGGCTACACCTTC; cdr3_aa: CAISGWNRADYGYTF
v_call: TRBV6-5; clone_size: .; d_call: .; j_call: TRBJ2-7; cdr3_nt: TGTGCCAGTAGTTACTCGCTAGCAGACGAGCAGTACTTC; cdr3_aa: CASSYSLADEQYF
v_call: TRBV20-1; clone_size: .; d_call: .; j_call: TRBJ2-7; cdr3_nt: TGCAGTGCTAGTATAGTCTCCGAGAAGTACTTC; cdr3_aa: CSASIVSEKYF
v_call: TRBV12-3/TRBV12-4; clone_size: .; d_call: TRBD1; j_call: TRBJ1-2; cdr3_nt: TGTACCAGCAGTGCCCGAGACAGGGATAGCTATGGCTACACCTTC; cdr3_aa: CTSSARDRDSYGYTF